Shown below are 16 T cell receptor beta chains from a single sample sequenced in a study of blood T cell repertoires in COVID-19. Generated by immunoSEQ multiplex PCR, the TCRdb table keeps only in-frame clones and is missing some. The sample yields under 300,000 clones, over 80% seen once. The specimen sequenced was peripheral blood. The receptor source for this set is a young man who had recovered from COVID-19.

The CDR3 here is CASSPSGVYNEQFF. DNA of the CDR3: TGTGCCAGCAGCCCTAGCGGGGTTTACAATGAGCAGTTCTTC. The V call is TRBV2, the J call TRBJ2-1; 9 bases agree with TRBD2. After removal of 6 bases from V and 4 bases from J, the junction contained 4 bases not matched to a gene. There are 14 residues in the CDR3. CDR1 and CDR2 (germline): SNHLY, FYNNEI.

The J gene is TRBJ2-7, the V gene TRBV6-6; 9 bases line up with TRBD1. The length of the CDR3 is 15 residues. The junction had 7 bases not matched to a gene; V was cut back by 7 bases and J by 0 bases. Germline CDR1 and CDR2: MNHNY and SVGAGI (reference sequence). In DNA, the CDR3 is TGTGCCAGCAACCCCAGGACAGGGGACTCCTACGAGCAGTACTTC. Translation gives CASNPRTGDSYEQYF.

The V gene is TRBV4-1, the J gene TRBJ1-3; D uncertain. Germline values: CDR1 MGHRA, CDR2 YSYEKL. The CDR3 spans 14 residues. V was trimmed by 6 bases and J by 4 bases, leaving 13 bases between them. The CDR3 DNA reads as TGCGCCAGCAGGGAGGCTGGGGAAGGAAACACCATATATTTT. Translated, it gives CASREAGEGNTIYF.

This clone came up once. The rearrangement joins TRBV5-1 to TRBJ2-7; D gene uncertain. Germline V gene sequence: CDR1 SGHRS, CDR2 YFSETQ. The V end was cut by 1 base, the J end by 3 bases, with 8 bases between. The CDR3 totals 13 residues. The CDR3 is CASSLTRYYEQYF. DNA of the CDR3: TGCGCCAGCAGCTTGACCAGGTACTACGAGCAGTACTTC.

The J gene is TRBJ1-1, the V gene TRBV10-2, with 7 bases that match TRBD1. The CDR3 length is 12 residues. CDR1 and CDR2 (germline): WSHSY, SAAADI. V lost 7 bases and J lost 11; bases outside the gene matches: 10. The CDR3 nucleotides read TGCGCCAGCACCGGGACAGACCGCGTCGCTTTCTTT. Its translation: CASTGTDRVAFF.

This chain links TRBV9 with TRBJ2-3; D gene uncertain. This CDR3 spans 12 amino acids. Trimming pared 3 bases from V and 6 bases from J, leaving 8 bases between. The germline V gene has CDR1 SGDLS and CDR2 YYNGEE. For the CDR3, the DNA is TGTGCCAGCAGCGCGAACAGCGATACGCAGTATTTT. This gives the protein CASSANSDTQYF.

This clone was observed a single time. V usage is TRBV16 and J usage is TRBJ1-4, with D unresolved. The V gene's germline CDR1 is KGHSY and CDR2 FQNENV. The CDR3 loop spans 13 amino acids. V was shortened by 1 base and J by 5 bases, with 5 bases between the two germline ends. CDR3 protein: CASSQYANEKLFF. CDR3 bases: TGTGCCAGCAGCCAATACGCGAATGAAAAACTGTTTTTT.

This clone was detected a few times. The CDR3 here is CASSLVRMRAFF. CDR3 DNA sequence: TGTGCCAGCAGTTTAGTGCGCATGCGAGCTTTCTTT. The genes are TRBV12-3 or TRBV12-4 and TRBJ1-1, with D unresolved. CDR3 length: 12 residues. Trimming shortened V by 1 base and J by 10 bases, and 10 bases separated the two germline ends.

The chain combines TRBV6-5 with TRBJ2-5; possible D gene TRBD2, 6 bases. Germline CDR1 MNHEY, CDR2 SVGAGI. V was shortened by 7 bases and J by 0 bases, with 12 bases between the two germline ends. There are 14 residues in the CDR3. Here the CDR3 reads CASTSGGNQETQYF. CDR3 nucleotides: TGTGCCAGCACGTCCGGGGGTAACCAAGAGACCCAGTACTTC.

There are many counts of this clone. This chain uses TRBV5-5 with TRBJ1-1; tentatively, D is TRBD1 (6 bases). Trimming removed 1 base from V and 5 bases from J, with 18 bases in between. CDR1 is SGHKS and CDR2 is YYEKEE in the germline V gene (reference sequence). The CDR3 sequence is 16 residues long. The CDR3 spells CASSLIQGRGRTEAFF. Written as DNA, the CDR3 is TGTGCCAGCAGCTTGATTCAGGGGAGAGGACGGACTGAAGCTTTCTTT.

V gene TRBV2 combines with J gene TRBJ2-2; D is perhaps TRBD2 (5 bases). In germline, CDR1 is SNHLY, CDR2 FYNNEI. The CDR3 covers 15 residues. The V end lost 7 bases, the J end lost 3 bases, and 15 bases lay between the germline ends. This chain's CDR3 is CASTPRGVDTGELFF. The CDR3 nucleotides are TGTGCCAGCACCCCCCGGGGAGTGGACACCGGGGAGCTGTTTTTT.

This clone was counted between two and nine times. The chain has TRBV15 and TRBJ2-5, with D perhaps TRBD2 (5 bases). V lost 1 base and J 5 bases, leaving 14 bases between the germline ends. There are 15 residues in the CDR3. Germline loops: CDR1 LNHNV, CDR2 YYDKDF (reference sequence). The CDR3 here is CATSRGLSTGETQYF. The CDR3 region has the DNA TGTGCCACCAGCAGAGGACTATCAACGGGGGAGACCCAGTACTTC.

The gene calls are TRBV18 and TRBJ2-5; TRBD1 aligns across 8 bases. J was trimmed by 0 bases and V by 2 bases; bases with no gene match: 2. CDR1 KGHSH and CDR2 LQKENI come from the germline V gene. This CDR3 has 15 amino acids. CDR3 DNA: TGTGCCAGCTCACCAGTACAGGGGGACCAAGAGACCCAGTACTTC. Its protein is CASSPVQGDQETQYF.

The chain links TRBV5-1 to TRBJ2-7; 7 bases agree with TRBD2. In germline, CDR1 is SGHRS, CDR2 YFSETQ. The CDR3 has 18 residues. Trimming at V came to 2 bases and at J to 0 bases, leaving 14 bases not matched to a gene. The CDR3 region is CASSLFPASTGGSYEQYF. CDR3 DNA sequence: TGCGCCAGCAGCTTATTCCCCGCTAGCACGGGGGGCTCCTACGAGCAGTACTTC. Variable domain in full (rest from reference TRBV5-1 and TRBJ2-7): KAGVTQTPRYLIKTRGQQVTLSCSPISGHRSVSWYQQTPGQGLQFLFEYFSETQRNKGNFPGRFSGRQFSNSRSEMNVSTLELGDSALYLCASSLFPASTGGSYEQYFGPGTRLTVT.

The chain combines TRBV19 with TRBJ2-1; 10 nucleotides match TRBD1. The CDR3 runs to 16 residues. V was pared by 4 bases and J by 8 bases, with 11 bases of the junction left unmatched. Germline V CDR1 and CDR2: LNHDA, SQIVND (reference sequence). The CDR3 nucleotides are TGTGCCAGTAGTACCGGCCCCGGGACAGGGGACCATGAGCAGTTCTTC. Residues: CASSTGPGTGDHEQFF. Variable domain in full (rest from reference TRBV19 and TRBJ2-1): DGGITQSPKYLFRKEGQNVTLSCEQNLNHDAMYWYRQDPGQGLRLIYYSQIVNDFQKGDIAEGYSVSREKKESFPLTVTSAQKNPTAFYLCASSTGPGTGDHEQFFGPGTRLTVL.

The rearrangement uses TRBV7-9 and TRBJ1-1, with unresolved D. V was pared by 7 bases and J by 1 base, with 10 bases between. The CDR3 is 13 residues long. Germline V gene lookup returns CDR1 SEHNR and CDR2 FQNEAQ (reference sequence). CDR3 nucleotides: TGTGCCAGCACAATGGCGGGGAACACTGAAGCTTTCTTT. Translating gives CASTMAGNTEAFF.